The rows below give T cell receptor beta chains drawn from one sample of a study of regulatory T cells in long-lasting Graves disease. TCRdb re-analysed the multiplex PCR reads in MiXCR, keeping a single row per CDR3 protein. The sample yields a few hundred thousand distinct CDR3 sequences, less than 20% seen once. This sample was also put to use in a study of T cells in Graves' hyperthyroidism and ophthalmopathy.

The input for sequencing was peripheral blood mononuclear cells (PBMCs), taken at new diagnosis, from a patient treated with antithyroid drugs. Source of these receptors: a woman aged 30 to 39 with Graves disease. Both conserved end residues are part of each CDR3. A D gene is named only where the DNA matches it firmly. The size entry is marked missing in some rows and otherwise reads once, few, many or a size class.

>TRBJ1-5|many|-|TRBV12-5
TGTGCTAGTGGTTCCAAAGGCGGTAGCAATCAGCCCCAGCATTTT
CASGSKGGSNQPQHF
>TRBJ2-3|few|-|TRBV4-1
TGCGCCAGCAGTCCCAAGGGGGTAGCAGATACGCAGTATTTT
CASSPKGVADTQYF
>TRBJ2-3|few|TRBD2|TRBV6-1
TGTGCCAGCACTCTGACAGGGACTAGCATAGATACGCAGTATTTT
CASTLTGTSIDTQYF
>TRBJ1-6|many|-|TRBV20-1
TGCAGTGCTAGAGATCTCGACCGACTCTATAATTCACCCCTCCACTTT
CSARDLDRLYNSPLHF
>TRBJ2-5|many|-|TRBV11-2
TGTGCCAGCAGCTTTAGGGGGGGATCGGAGACCCAGTACTTC
CASSFRGGSETQYF
>TRBJ2-1|many|TRBD1|TRBV30
TGTGCCTGGAGCCGGGACAGGGGGCCATACAATGAGCAGTTCTTC
CAWSRDRGPYNEQFF
>TRBJ1-1|many|-|TRBV4-1
TGCGCCAGCAGCCAAGAAGGGCTAAGGAACACTGAAGCTTTCTTT
CASSQEGLRNTEAFF
>TRBJ2-3|-|TRBD2|TRBV6-1
TGTGCCAGCGGCAGACTAGCGGGGGGGCCTCGTACAGATACGCAGTATTTT
CASGRLAGGPRTDTQYF
>TRBJ1-1|many|TRBD1|TRBV19
TGTGCCAGTAGTGCCGCCGGGACAGGGAACACTGAAGCTTTCTTT
CASSAAGTGNTEAFF
>TRBJ1-1|medium-sized|-|TRBV30
TGTGCCTGGAGTGTAACTGGGGGGACTGAAGCTTTCTTT
CAWSVTGGTEAFF
>TRBJ1-3|-|-|TRBV18
TGTGCCAGCTCACCCCCGGGGATGGTCCGCTCTGGAAACACCATATATTTT
CASSPPGMVRSGNTIYF
>TRBJ1-6|many|-|TRBV6-1
TGTGCCAGCGCCCCCAGGATTTCACCCCTCCACTTT
CASAPRISPLHF
>TRBJ2-7|-|-|TRBV11-2
TGTGCCAGCAGCTTAGCCCTCCCAGGGTTGGGCGAGCAGTACTTC
CASSLALPGLGEQYF
>TRBJ2-3|many|TRBD2|TRBV12-3/TRBV12-4
TGTGCCAGCAGTTTGCGGGGGGCTGGAGATACGCAGTATTTT
CASSLRGAGDTQYF
>TRBJ1-1|many|TRBD1|TRBV6-5
TGTGCCAGCAGGTACATACAGGGGGCGGTTAATGAAGCTTTCTTT
CASRYIQGAVNEAFF
>TRBJ1-5|few|-|TRBV27
TGTGCCAGCAGACTAGGGTCCAGGGCTAGCAATCAGCCCCAGCATTTT
CASRLGSRASNQPQHF